A single sample is the source of the 23 T cell receptor beta chains below, sequenced in a study of vaccination and CD4 T cells after COVID-19. Treatment meaning: approximately 10-day PBMC culture with coronavirus spike peptide pools or control peptides (ViraFEST assay). The Oncomine TCR Beta short-read assay sequenced DNA from cultured CD4+ T cells. Each CDR3 protein is one row after TCRdb ran MiXCR on the PCR reads. Of 20,000 to 25,000 distinct CDR3 sequences listed, roughly 54% are singletons. Their target antigens are unknown. Sequenced: CD4+ T cells from blood, cultured in vitro. The receptors stem from a human donor who had recovered from COVID-19.

The chain has TRBV25-1 and TRBJ2-1; a weak D match, TRBD1 (7 bases). The germline V gene has CDR1 MGHDK and CDR2 SYGVNS. The CDR3 has 14 residues. The V and J ends lost 1 base and 9 bases respectively, with 13 bases between them. The CDR3 sequence: CASSEWRDSPEQFF. As DNA, the CDR3 is TGTGCCAGCAGTGAATGGAGGGACAGCCCTGAGCAGTTCTTC. The whole variable domain, remainder taken from reference TRBV25-1 and TRBJ2-1, is EADIYQTPRYLVIGTGKKITLECSQTMGHDKMYWYQQDPGMELHLIHYSYGVNSTEKGDLSSESTVSRIRTEHFPLTLESARPSHTSQYLCASSEWRDSPEQFFGPGTRLTVL.

This clonotype turned up a few times. V is TRBV10-1 and J is TRBJ2-1; a weak D match, TRBD1 (6 bases). Germline V gives CDR1 WNHNN, CDR2 SYGVQD (reference sequence). V lost 5 bases and J 5 bases, leaving 10 bases between the germline ends. The CDR3 is made up of 13 amino acids. This CDR3 is CASSRGTDNEQFF. The CDR3, as DNA: TGCGCCAGCAGTAGGGGGACGGACAATGAGCAGTTCTTC.

CDR3 region: CSALPPGQGANEQFF. Written as DNA, the CDR3 is TGCAGCGCCCTGCCTCCGGGACAGGGGGCAAATGAGCAGTTCTTC. The chain recombines TRBV29-1 with TRBJ2-1; TRBD1 agrees at 12 bases. The CDR3 contains 15 residues. The V and J ends lost 7 bases and 7 bases, in that order; junction bases with no gene match: 11. Germline lookup yields CDR1 SQVTM and CDR2 ANQGSEA.

The gene calls are TRBV5-1 and TRBJ2-5, with TRBD1 matching 11 bases. The CDR3 runs 16 residues. CDR1 and CDR2 (germline): SGHRS, YFSETQ. The V segment lost 0 bases and the J segment 2 bases; nucleotides outside the gene matches: 3. In nucleotides, the CDR3 is TGCGCCAGCAGCTTGGCCGGGACAGGGGGACAAGAGACCCAGTACTTC. Its translation is CASSLAGTGGQETQYF.

The chain uses TRBV15 and TRBJ2-1, with 9 bases that match TRBD1. This CDR3 region has 14 residues. The germline V gene has CDR1 LNHNV and CDR2 YYDKDF (reference sequence). The trim removed 11 bases at V and 9 bases at J, leaving 14 bases unmatched. CDR3 loop: CAAHKGQGEGEQFF. CDR3 DNA sequence: TGTGCCGCCCATAAGGGACAGGGTGAGGGTGAGCAGTTCTTC.

In this sample, this clonotype turned up once. This sequence joins TRBV10-2 and TRBJ2-7; D could derive from TRBD1 or TRBD2 (6 bases each). Trimming cost V 7 bases and J 3 bases, with 16 bases left between them. CDR1 is WSHSY, CDR2 SAAADI, per germline. CDR3 length equals 14 residues. CDR3 sequence reads: CASTLGKGGYEQYF. CDR3 sequence (DNA): TGCGCCAGCACCCTGGGAAAGGGGGGCTACGAGCAGTACTTC.

The gene calls are TRBV7-2 and TRBJ1-2; D may be TRBD1 (5 bases). Per germline, CDR1 SGHTA and CDR2 FQGNSA. Trimming stripped 3 bases from V and 4 bases from J, with 9 bases between. CDR3 length: 13 residues. DNA for the CDR3: TGTGCCAGCAGCTTGACAGTTACCTATGGCTACACCTTC. This gives the protein CASSLTVTYGYTF.

The rearrangement joins TRBV10-3 to TRBJ2-7, with 8 positions matching TRBD1. Germline V gives CDR1 ENHRY, CDR2 SYGVKD. J was trimmed by 2 bases and V by 2 bases; bases with no gene match: 8. The CDR3 is made up of 16 amino acids. CDR3 region: CAISETKDRVAYEQYF. CDR3 in DNA: TGTGCCATCAGTGAGACGAAGGACAGGGTGGCCTACGAGCAGTACTTC.

The chain recombines TRBV6-2 or TRBV6-3 with TRBJ1-1, with TRBD1 matching 8 bases. Germline CDR1 and CDR2: MNHEY and SVGEGT. The junction had 5 bases not matched to a gene; V was cut back by 5 bases and J by 3 bases. The CDR3 extends over 14 amino acids. The CDR3 sequence is CASSTSGGHTEAFF. CDR3 in DNA: TGTGCCAGCAGTACCTCAGGGGGCCACACTGAAGCTTTCTTT.

This clonotype has a handful of counts. The chain is built from TRBV7-6 and TRBJ1-5; D unclear. The V gene lost 1 base and the J gene lost 6 bases, with 7 bases spanning the gap. Germline-derived CDR1 and CDR2 are SGHVS and FNYEAQ. CDR3 length equals 13 residues. The chain's CDR3 is CASSLGSGQPQHF. DNA for the CDR3: TGTGCCAGCAGCTTAGGCAGTGGTCAGCCCCAGCATTTT.

V usage is TRBV24-1 and J usage is TRBJ2-1; TRBD2 matches 12 bases. The V segment lost 6 bases and the J segment 9 bases; nucleotides outside the gene matches: 17. The CDR3 sequence is 18 residues long. Germline CDR1 is KGHDR and CDR2 is SFDVKD. The CDR3 sequence: CATSMETSGSSELGEQFF. The DNA for the CDR3 is TGTGCCACCAGTATGGAGACTAGCGGGAGTTCTGAATTAGGTGAGCAGTTCTTC.

The chain employs TRBV12-3 or TRBV12-4 and TRBJ2-3, with 13 bases that match TRBD2. The trim removed 7 bases at V and 5 bases at J, leaving 9 bases unmatched. This CDR3 is built from 16 residues. The CDR3 DNA follows: TGTGCCAGCATTCACCTCGGACTAGCGGGAGAAGATACGCAGTATTTT. Protein sequence: CASIHLGLAGEDTQYF.

This chain connects TRBV7-2 to TRBJ1-1; unclear D gene. The CDR3 extends over 15 amino acids. Germline V CDR1 and CDR2: SGHTA, FQGNSA. V was shortened by 5 bases and J by 2 bases, with 15 bases between the two germline ends. DNA of the CDR3: TGTGCCAGCAGCCAGGAGGGTGGCGGTAACACTGAAGCTTTCTTT. Amino acid sequence: CASSQEGGGNTEAFF.

The rearrangement links TRBV6-1 to TRBJ2-7; TRBD1 aligns across 11 bases. Germline V lookup: CDR1 MNHNS, CDR2 SASEGT. This CDR3 contains 15 residues. Unmatched junction bases numbered 6, after V lost 5 bases and J lost 3 bases. CDR3 sequence (DNA): TGTGCCAGCAGTAAGCCGGGACAGGGGGTCTACGAGCAGTACTTC. Its translation: CASSKPGQGVYEQYF.

The rearrangement uses TRBV30 and TRBJ2-1, with D perhaps TRBD1 or TRBD2 (6 bases each). The CDR3 is made up of 16 amino acids. V was shortened by 2 bases and J by 0 bases, with 14 bases between the two germline ends. Germline CDR1 is GTSNPN and CDR2 is SVGIG (reference sequence). CDR3 loop: CAWSPRGLSSYNEQFF. CDR3 DNA sequence: TGTGCCTGGAGTCCTCGGGGGCTTAGCTCCTACAATGAGCAGTTCTTC.

This clonotype was detected a few times. The chain links TRBV11-2 to TRBJ1-1; D is perhaps TRBD1 (6 bases). Germline loops: CDR1 SGHAT, CDR2 FQNNGV. CDR3 length: 14 amino acids. Trimming took 4 bases from V and 0 from J, leaving 9 bases between them. The CDR3 DNA follows: TGTGCCAGCAGCTCGGACAGCATGAACACTGAAGCTTTCTTT. Translated, it gives CASSSDSMNTEAFF.

In this sample, this clonotype turned up a few times. The rearrangement joins TRBV7-2 to TRBJ1-2; 8 nucleotides agree with TRBD1. The germline V gene encodes CDR1 SGHTA and CDR2 FQGNSA. V lost 4 bases, J lost 4 bases, and 2 bases stayed unmatched. The CDR3 runs to 13 residues. The DNA of the CDR3 is TGTGCCAGCAGCTGGGGACAGGCCTATGGCTACACCTTC. Its protein is CASSWGQAYGYTF.

The V gene is TRBV6-1, the J gene TRBJ2-5, with a tentative D call TRBD1 (6 bases). V was cut by 5 bases and J by 1 base, with 11 bases left in between. The CDR3 loop spans 14 amino acids. CDR1 is MNHNS, CDR2 SASEGT, per germline. CDR3 in amino acids: CASSTGTIQETQYF. DNA for the CDR3: TGTGCCAGCAGTACCGGGACAATCCAAGAGACCCAGTACTTC.

The genes are TRBV7-3 and TRBJ1-2; 11 bases line up with TRBD1. CDR3 length equals 13 residues. V dropped 5 bases and J dropped 7; count of bases not matched to a gene: 3. Looked up from germline, CDR1 is SGHTA and CDR2 is FQGTGA. The CDR3 spells CASSRGQGGGYTF. CDR3 in DNA: TGTGCCAGCAGCCGGGGACAGGGGGGTGGCTACACCTTC.

This chain uses TRBV11-2 with TRBJ2-3; 11 positions agree with TRBD1. V lost 1 base, J lost 4 bases, and 4 bases stayed unmatched. CDR1 SGHAT and CDR2 FQNNGV come from the germline V gene. This CDR3 spans 16 amino acids. The CDR3 DNA follows: TGTGCCAGCAGCTTAGGGAGGACAGGGGGCGCAGATACGCAGTATTTT. It codes for CASSLGRTGGADTQYF.

This rearrangement joins TRBV20-1 to TRBJ1-1; no clear D. Germline V CDR1 and CDR2: DFQATT, SNEGSKA (reference sequence). This CDR3 region has 15 residues. V shed 1 base and J shed 1 base, with 13 bases lying between them. CDR3 region: CSARAPSLTNTEAFF. DNA for the CDR3: TGCAGTGCTAGAGCTCCTAGTTTGACGAACACTGAAGCTTTCTTT.

This sequence joins TRBV2 and TRBJ2-7; D may be TRBD2 (7 bases). V lost 10 bases and J lost 0, with 16 bases in between. The germline V gene has CDR1 SNHLY and CDR2 FYNNEI. The CDR3 spans 14 residues. CDR3 nucleotides: TGTGCCACAAAGCGGGACACAGACTCCTACGAGCAGTACTTC. It translates to CATKRDTDSYEQYF.

The rearrangement uses TRBV28 and TRBJ1-2, with D unresolved. V dropped 7 bases and J dropped 8 bases, with 17 bases sitting between them. The CDR3 covers 13 residues. CDR1 MDHEN and CDR2 SYDVKM come from the germline V gene. In DNA form, the CDR3 reads TGTGCCAGCACCGAACGTTGGGGAGAGGGCTACACCTTC. Protein product: CASTERWGEGYTF.